The subject of this entry is one T cell receptor beta chain. In the same sample, other DNA sequences code for this CDR3. The record originates from a study of shared clonotypes between healthy human individuals. Repertoires were generated with immunoSEQ multiplex PCR, while TCRdb's copy carries only in-frame clones and drops some. Among just over 2,000,000 clones listed, roughly 94% were seen once. With 2 bases removed from V and 0 bases from J, the gap between germline ends came to 6 bases. Germline assignment: CDR1 SGDLS and CDR2 YYNGEE. This CDR3 contains 14 residues. Terminally differentiated effector memory CD45RA+ cells were left out of the naive CD8 fraction, which was CD45RO-negative and positively selected for CCR7.

The sample taken for sequencing was naive CD8+ T cells sorted from blood. The chain combines TRBV9 with TRBJ1-5; D uncertain. This receptor was obtained from a man younger than 30 in good health. The CDR3 region has the DNA TGTGCCAGCAGCGTCGGGGATAGCAATCAGCCCCAGCATTTT. This gives the protein CASSVGDSNQPQHF.